This T cell receptor (beta chain) is from a study of shared clonotypes between healthy human individuals. The overall study: There were three CD4 naive, three CD4 memory, two CD8 naive and one CD8 memory plates per donor. Study-wide results and limits: Non-shared clonotypes had lower generation probabilities than those shared by all four donors.

Generated by immunoSEQ multiplex PCR, the TCRdb table keeps only in-frame clones and is missing some. Of around 1.4 million clones in the sample, just under 99% were seen once. Germline V gene data show CDR1 as SGHDN and CDR2 as FVKESK. V was cut by 1 base and J by 1 base, with 7 bases left in between. There are 15 residues in the CDR3. A word on this clone: Antigen specificity is unknown. Other DNA sequences in the same sample also yield this CDR3.

The sample consisted of naive CD4+ T cells sorted from blood. Subset indicated: CD45RA+ positively selected. The genes are TRBV14 and TRBJ2-2, with no clear D. The TCR originated in a man younger than 40 in good health. Here the CDR3 reads CASSQAWGNTGELFF. Here the CDR3 DNA reads TGTGCCAGCAGCCAAGCATGGGGGAACACCGGGGAGCTGTTTTTT.